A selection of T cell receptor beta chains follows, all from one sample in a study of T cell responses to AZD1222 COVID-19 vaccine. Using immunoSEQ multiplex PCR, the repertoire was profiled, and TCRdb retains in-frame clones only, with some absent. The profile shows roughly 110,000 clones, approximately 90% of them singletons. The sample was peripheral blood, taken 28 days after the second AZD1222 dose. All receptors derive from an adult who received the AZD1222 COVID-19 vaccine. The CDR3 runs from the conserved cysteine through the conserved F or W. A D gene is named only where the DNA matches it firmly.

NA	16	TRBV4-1	CASSQEVVTRSTEAFF
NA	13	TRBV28	CASSGSDVYEQYF
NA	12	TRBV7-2	CASSLPGREQYF
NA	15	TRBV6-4	CASSEGQTNTGELFF
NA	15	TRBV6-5	CASSQGAVTNEKLFF
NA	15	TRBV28	CASSRQGRGSFEQYF
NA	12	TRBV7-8	CASSRGDNEQFF
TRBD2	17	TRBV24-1	CATSDLSGGRGTDTQYF
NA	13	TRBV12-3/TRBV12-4	CASCAGVGEKLFF
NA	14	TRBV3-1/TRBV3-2	CASSQVEGMNEQFF
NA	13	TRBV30	CASGSWTKNIQYF
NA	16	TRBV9	CASSVGRGSDNSPLHF
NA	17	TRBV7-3	CASSLGPVTGKFTEAFF
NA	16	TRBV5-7	CASSWLGVFGRIEAFF
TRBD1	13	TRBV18	CASSRGRNEKLFF
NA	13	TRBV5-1	CASSLTGNNEQFF
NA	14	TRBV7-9	CASSLLKGNTEAFF
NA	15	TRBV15	CATSRDFRSDTEAFF
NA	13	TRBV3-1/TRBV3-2	CASSHNSGNTIYF
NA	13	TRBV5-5	CASSLILRQPQHF
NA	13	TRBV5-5	CASSLGSDGEQYF
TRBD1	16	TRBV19	CASSNLPGQGTNEQFF
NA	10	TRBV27	CASTLGELFF
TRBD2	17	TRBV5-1	CASSPTGLAGVGDTQYF
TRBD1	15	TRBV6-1	CASSERTGRVTEAFF
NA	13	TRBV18	CASSSRAPPEAFF
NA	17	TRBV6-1	CASSEGPGRRASYGYTF
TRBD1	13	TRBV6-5	CASTWDRGGEQYF
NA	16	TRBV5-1	CASSPNPTVMNTEAFF
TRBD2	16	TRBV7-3	CASSQLAGGRPDTQYF
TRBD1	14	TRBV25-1	CASSEAGGLYEQYF
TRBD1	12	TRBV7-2	CASSLNRGQNVF
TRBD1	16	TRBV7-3	CASSLSGTGGRETQYF
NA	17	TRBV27	CASSLSTLSSYNSPLHF
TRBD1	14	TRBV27	CASSPQGAPYGYTF
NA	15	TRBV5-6	CASSLFRGVNQPQHF
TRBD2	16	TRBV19	CASSNLLAGGTDTQYF
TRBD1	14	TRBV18	CASGPGGATNGYTF
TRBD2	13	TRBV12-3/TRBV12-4	CASSLGGGWQQYF
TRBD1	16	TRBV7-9	CASSFGQAMGTYEQYF
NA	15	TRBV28	CASSFGFLKDSPLHF
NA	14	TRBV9	CASSARNMPSEQYF
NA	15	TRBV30	CAWSPPLVGSYEQYF
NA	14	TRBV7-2	CASSSGQITDTQYF
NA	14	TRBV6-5	CASSYGHSSYEQYF
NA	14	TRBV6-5	CASSTQTGPYEQYF
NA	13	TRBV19	CASSPYPGTEAFF
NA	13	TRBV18	CASSPRGQDEQFF
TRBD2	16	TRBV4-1	CASSPEAGGLTGELFF
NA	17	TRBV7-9	CASSQVGHINPNTEAFF
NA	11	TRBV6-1	CASSENRVRFF
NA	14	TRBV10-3	CAISDPGGGSAEYF